This TCR beta chain was observed in a study of cytomegalovirus exposure and HLA in healthy donors. PCR involved 60 Vbeta and 13 Jbeta primers. Method: immunoSEQ multiplex PCR; TCRdb's copy keeps in-frame clones and lacks some. Of just over 150,000 clones listed, 82% are singletons. The CDR3 is 13 amino acids. V lost 8 bases to trimming and J lost 4 bases; unmatched junction nucleotides: 7. Germline V gene data show CDR1 as WNHNN and CDR2 as SYGVQD (reference sequence). Material for sequencing was PBMCs. V gene TRBV10-1 combines with J gene TRBJ2-7, with 8 bases matching TRBD1. The TCR was taken from a woman aged 50 to 65 in good health and CMV-seropositive. In DNA form, the CDR3 reads TGCGCCAGCCCAGGCAGGGGGCAGTACGAGCAGTACTTC. As protein: CASPGRGQYEQYF.